This TCR beta chain was retrieved from a study of blood T cells in healthy people across ages. Whole-study findings and limits: Per million T cells, TCR beta diversity dropped roughly linearly as age increased.

Primers used in a second PCR of about 6 to 11 cycles were a sample-barcoded 5' primer and a J-beta primer mix. Template switching added a 12-random-nucleotide identifier to every cDNA molecule. Each CDR3 protein gets one entry after TCRdb re-called the 5' RACE reads with MiXCR. The sample contains approximately 800,000 distinct CDR3 sequences, 50% to 65% of which appear only once. The donors, healthy Caucasians from Russia, were aged 6 to 90. For this clonotype: The target antigen is unknown.

Germline assignment: CDR1 SEHNR and CDR2 FQNEAQ (reference sequence). The CDR3 runs to 16 residues. V lost 5 bases and J lost 5; bases outside the gene matches: 8. Source material: blood. V gene TRBV7-9 combines with J gene TRBJ2-4, with TRBD1 matching over 11 bases. The sequence was obtained from an elderly man in good health. CDR3 sequence (DNA): TGTGCCAGCAGCCGAACCGGGACAGGGGGTCAAAACATTCAGTACTTC. This encodes CASSRTGTGGQNIQYF.